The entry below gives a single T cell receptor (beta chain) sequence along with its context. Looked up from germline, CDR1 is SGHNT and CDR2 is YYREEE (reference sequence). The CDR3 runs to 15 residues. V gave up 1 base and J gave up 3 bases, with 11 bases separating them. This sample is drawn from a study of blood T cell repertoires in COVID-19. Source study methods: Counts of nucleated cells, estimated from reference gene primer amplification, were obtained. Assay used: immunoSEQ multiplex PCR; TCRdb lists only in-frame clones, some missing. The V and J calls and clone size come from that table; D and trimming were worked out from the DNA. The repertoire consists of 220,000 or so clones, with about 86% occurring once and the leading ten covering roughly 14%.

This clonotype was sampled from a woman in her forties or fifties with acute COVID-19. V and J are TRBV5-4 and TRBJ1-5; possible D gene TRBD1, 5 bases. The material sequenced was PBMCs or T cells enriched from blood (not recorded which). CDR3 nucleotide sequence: TGTGCCAGCAGCTTGAATGGACAAACCAATCAGCCCCAGCATTTT. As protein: CASSLNGQTNQPQHF. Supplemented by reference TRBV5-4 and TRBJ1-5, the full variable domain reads ETGVTQSPTHLIKTRGQQVTLRCSSQSGHNTVSWYQQALGQGPQFIFQYYREEENGRGNFPPRFSGLQFPNYSSELNVNALELDDSALYLCASSLNGQTNQPQHFGDGTRLSIL.